Shown below are 8 T cell receptor beta chains from a single sample sequenced in a study of cytomegalovirus exposure and HLA in healthy donors. Vbeta (60) and Jbeta (13) primers were used in the PCR. Produced via immunoSEQ multiplex PCR; TCRdb's table is partial and in-frame only. Its listing shows about 130,000 clones. Specimen: PBMCs. These receptors were taken from a woman aged 40 to 50 in good health and CMV-seropositive.

The chain links TRBV30 to TRBJ1-4; D remains unclear. The germline CDR1 and CDR2 sequences are GTSNPN and SVGIG (reference sequence). V was pared by 2 bases and J by 6 bases, with 10 bases between. The CDR3 consists of 13 residues. In nucleotides, the CDR3 is TGTGCCTGGAGTAGACTTCAACATGAAAAACTGTTTTTT. Its translation is CAWSRLQHEKLFF.

The chain links TRBV11-1 to TRBJ2-7; D possibly corresponds to TRBD2 (5 bases). This CDR3 comprises 14 residues. Germline CDR1 SGHAT, CDR2 FQDESV (reference sequence). The ends were cut back, 5 bases at V and 6 bases at J, with 17 bases in the middle. This chain's CDR3 is CASSPGSVALEQYF. The CDR3 nucleotides are TGTGCCAGCAGCCCGGGGTCGGTGGCGCTCGAGCAGTACTTC.

This rearrangement joins TRBV4-1 to TRBJ2-5; 11 positions agree with TRBD2. The J call is uncertain, as TRBJ2-7 better fits the DNA end. The germline gives CDR1 MGHRA, CDR2 YSYEKL. CDR3 length equals 17 residues. CDR3 protein: CASSQVATSGMTYEQYF. DNA for the CDR3: TGCGCCAGCAGCCAAGTAGCGACTAGCGGGATGACTTACGAGCAGTACTTC.

The V call is TRBV10-3, the J call TRBJ1-4; 11 nucleotides line up with TRBD1. Germline values: CDR1 ENHRY, CDR2 SYGVKD. The CDR3 spans 15 residues. Trimming at V came to 8 bases and at J to 8 bases, leaving 10 bases not matched to a gene. The CDR3: CAIGRTGGIGEKLFF. In nucleotides, the CDR3 is TGTGCCATCGGCCGGACAGGGGGCATTGGGGAAAAACTGTTTTTT.

This sequence joins TRBV7-2 and TRBJ2-5; no reliable D call. This CDR3 contains 15 residues. CDR1 is SGHTA and CDR2 is FQGNSA in the germline V gene. V lost 3 bases, J lost 4 bases, and 15 bases lay in between. CDR3 bases: TGTGCCAGCAGCTTTCCTTTGGGCGCCGGAGAGACCCAGTACTTC. Residues: CASSFPLGAGETQYF.

V usage is TRBV19 and J usage is TRBJ2-7; a possible D gene is TRBD1 (5 bases). CDR1 and CDR2 (germline): LNHDA, SQIVND (reference sequence). This CDR3 has 13 residues. With 8 bases removed from V and 3 bases from J, the gap between germline ends came to 14 bases. The CDR3 region is CASAGQSSYEQYF. CDR3 DNA: TGTGCCAGTGCCGGACAATCCAGCTACGAGCAGTACTTC.

The CDR3 DNA reads as TGTGCCAGCAACCTCATTACTGTCTACGAGCAGTACTTC. Translated, it gives CASNLITVYEQYF. The genes are TRBV2 and TRBJ2-7, with D hard to call. From germline, CDR1 is SNHLY and CDR2 FYNNEI. The CDR3 loop spans 13 amino acids. Deletions cut 7 bases from V and 3 bases from J, with 13 bases between.

The chain recombines TRBV5-1 with TRBJ2-5, with D perhaps matching TRBD1 (8 bases). Trimming cost V 4 bases and J 5 bases, with 18 bases left between them. Germline CDR1 SGHRS, CDR2 YFSETQ. The CDR3 length is 15 residues. CDR3 in DNA: TGCGCCAGCAGCACCAGACAGGGGCGGGAGGAGACCCAGTACTTC. Amino acids: CASSTRQGREETQYF.